This TCR beta chain was captured by sequencing in a study of T cell responses to AZD1222 COVID-19 vaccine. Study-level findings and limits: Across the whole spike, CD4 TCRs peaked at regions 160-218 and 743-854. Donors, mostly white British, included more females; clonal diversity was possibly underestimated.

The repertoire was sequenced with immunoSEQ multiplex PCR; TCRdb's copy has only in-frame clones and lacks some. The sample shows around 92,000 clones, roughly nine tenths of them seen only once. Germline V lookup: CDR1 LGHDT, CDR2 YNNKEL (reference sequence). CDR3 length: 12 residues. Of note for this clone: The antigen remains unidentified. One end of the junction does not line up with germline, which may come from a read error.

This TCR was recovered from an adult in good health. The material was peripheral blood, obtained on day 0 of AZD1222 vaccination. The V gene is TRBV3-1 (or the pseudogene TRBV3-2), the J gene TRBJ1-1; D possibly corresponds to TRBD1 (5 bases). The CDR3 spells CASSQTGFGNEF. In DNA, the CDR3 is TGTGCCAGCAGCCAAACAGGTTTCGGGAACGAATTT.